The entry below gives a single TCR beta chain sequence along with its context. Its antigen remains unknown. Other DNA sequences within the sample encode an identical CDR3. In the study's own analysis: ImmunoSEQ gave junction-only sequences without quality scores, so filtering differed. Assay: immunoSEQ multiplex PCR; the TCRdb copy retains only in-frame clones and omits some. V and J calls and clone size are copied from that table; D and trimming were computed from the DNA. This sample has roughly 2,000,000 clones, with less than 95% found just once. This entry comes from a study of shared clonotypes between healthy human individuals. General study findings and limits: The low donor count limited represented genetic and exposure-history diversity.

CD45RO negativity and positive selection for CCR7 defined naive CD8 cells, a population that excluded terminally differentiated effector memory CD45RA+ cells. The V gene lost 0 bases and the J gene lost 5 bases, with 8 bases spanning the gap. The CDR3 loop spans 13 amino acids. Germline V gene data show CDR1 as PRHDT and CDR2 as FYEKMQ (reference sequence). Sequenced sample: naive CD8+ T cells sorted from blood. This chain uses TRBV13 with TRBJ2-7; D may be TRBD2 (5 bases). This clonotype was obtained from a man between 18 and 35 years old in good health. CDR3 DNA sequence: TGTGCCAGCAGCTTAGGCGCCGGGAACGAGCAGTACTTC. Translation: CASSLGAGNEQYF.